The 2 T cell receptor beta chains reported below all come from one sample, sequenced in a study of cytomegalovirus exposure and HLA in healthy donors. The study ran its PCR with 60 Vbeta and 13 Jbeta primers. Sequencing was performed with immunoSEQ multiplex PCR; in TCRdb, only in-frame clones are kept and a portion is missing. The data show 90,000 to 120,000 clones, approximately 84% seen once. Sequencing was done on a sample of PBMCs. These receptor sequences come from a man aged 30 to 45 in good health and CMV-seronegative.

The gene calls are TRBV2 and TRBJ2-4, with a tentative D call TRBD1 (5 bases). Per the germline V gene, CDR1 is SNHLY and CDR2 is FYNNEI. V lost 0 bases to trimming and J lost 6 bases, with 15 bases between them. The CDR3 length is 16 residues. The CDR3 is CASSEARQGRGNIQYF. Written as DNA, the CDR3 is TGTGCCAGCAGTGAAGCAAGGCAGGGTAGAGGAAACATTCAGTACTTC.

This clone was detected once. CDR3 protein: CSVRDRTMGELFF. As DNA, the CDR3 is TGCAGCGTCCGGGACAGGACGATGGGGGAGCTGTTTTTT. This chain joins TRBV29-1 and TRBJ2-2; 8 bases map to TRBD1. CDR1 and CDR2 from the germline V gene are SQVTM and ANQGSEA. This CDR3 comprises 13 residues. Trimming cost V 6 bases and J 8 bases; bases outside gene matches: 8.